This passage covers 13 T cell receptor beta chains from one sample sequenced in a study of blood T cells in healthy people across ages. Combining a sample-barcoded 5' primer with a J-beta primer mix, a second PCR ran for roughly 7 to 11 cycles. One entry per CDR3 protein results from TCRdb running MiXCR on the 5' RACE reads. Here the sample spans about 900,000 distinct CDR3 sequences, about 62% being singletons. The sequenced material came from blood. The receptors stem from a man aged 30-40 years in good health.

CDR3 sequence: CASSPGGGGGYTF. The CDR3 DNA is TGCGCCAGCAGCCCCGGCGGAGGGGGAGGCTACACCTTC. The V call is TRBV4-3, the J call TRBJ1-2; D is perhaps TRBD1 (6 bases). CDR1 is LGHNA and CDR2 is YSLEER in the germline V gene. The CDR3 runs to 13 residues. V was trimmed by 4 bases and J by 8 bases, leaving 14 bases between them.

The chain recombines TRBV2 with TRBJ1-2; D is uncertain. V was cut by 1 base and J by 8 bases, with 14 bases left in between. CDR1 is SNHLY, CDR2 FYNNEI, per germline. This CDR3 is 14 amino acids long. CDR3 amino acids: CASSEDMLTVGYTF. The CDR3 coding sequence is TGTGCCAGCAGTGAAGACATGTTAACGGTGGGCTACACCTTC.

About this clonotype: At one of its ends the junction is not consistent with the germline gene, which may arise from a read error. This CDR3 reads CASTLVGSLQETQYF. CDR3 DNA sequence: TGTGCCAGCACCTTAGTGGGTAGTCTCCAAGAGACCCAGTACTTC. The gene calls are TRBV7-2 and TRBJ2-5, with D unresolved. Germline lookup yields CDR1 SGHTA and CDR2 FQGNSA. This CDR3 is built from 15 residues.

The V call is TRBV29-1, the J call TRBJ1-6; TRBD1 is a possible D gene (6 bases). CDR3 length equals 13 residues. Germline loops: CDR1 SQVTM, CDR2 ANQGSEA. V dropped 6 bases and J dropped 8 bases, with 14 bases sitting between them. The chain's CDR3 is CSVATGPDSPLHF. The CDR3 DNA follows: TGCAGCGTGGCCACAGGGCCGGATTCACCCCTCCACTTT. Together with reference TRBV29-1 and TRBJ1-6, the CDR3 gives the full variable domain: SAVISQKPSRDICQRGTSLTIQCQVDSQVTMMFWYRQQPGQSLTLIATANQGSEATYESGFVIDKFPISRPNLTFSTLTVSNMSPEDSSIYLCSVATGPDSPLHFGNGTRLTVT.

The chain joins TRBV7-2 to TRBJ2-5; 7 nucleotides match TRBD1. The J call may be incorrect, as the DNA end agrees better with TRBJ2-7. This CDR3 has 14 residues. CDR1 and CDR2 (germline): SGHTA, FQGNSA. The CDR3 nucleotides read TGTGCCAGCAGTGGACACAGGGGTGGCTACGAGCAGTACTTC. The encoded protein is CASSGHRGGYEQYF.

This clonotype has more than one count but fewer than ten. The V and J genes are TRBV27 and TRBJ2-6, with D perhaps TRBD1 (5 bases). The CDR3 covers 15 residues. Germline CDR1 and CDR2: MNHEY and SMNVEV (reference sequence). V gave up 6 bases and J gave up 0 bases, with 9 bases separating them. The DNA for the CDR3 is TGTGCCAGCAGGTTTAGGGGCTCTGGGGCCAACGTCCTGACTTTC. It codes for CASRFRGSGANVLTF.

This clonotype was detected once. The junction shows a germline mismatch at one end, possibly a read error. The CDR3 nucleotides read TGTGCCGGCAGCTTGACATTCAATGAGCAGTTCTTC. The encoded protein is CAGSLTFNEQFF. J is TRBJ2-1 and V is TRBV5-5; D not certain. The CDR3 totals 12 residues. The V gene's germline CDR1 is SGHKS and CDR2 YYEKEE (reference sequence).

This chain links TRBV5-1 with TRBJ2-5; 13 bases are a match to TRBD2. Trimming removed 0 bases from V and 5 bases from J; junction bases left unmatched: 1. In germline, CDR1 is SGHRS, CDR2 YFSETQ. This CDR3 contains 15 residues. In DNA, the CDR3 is TGCGCCAGCAGCTTGGAGACTAGCGGGGGGGAGACCCAGTACTTC. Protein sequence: CASSLETSGGETQYF.

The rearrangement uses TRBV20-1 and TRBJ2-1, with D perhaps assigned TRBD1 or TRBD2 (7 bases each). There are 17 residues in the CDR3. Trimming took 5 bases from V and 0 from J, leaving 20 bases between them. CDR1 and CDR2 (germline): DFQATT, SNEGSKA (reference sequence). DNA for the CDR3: TGCAGTGCTTTACAGGGGTCCGGGGGGAGCTCCTACAATGAGCAGTTCTTC. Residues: CSALQGSGGSSYNEQFF.

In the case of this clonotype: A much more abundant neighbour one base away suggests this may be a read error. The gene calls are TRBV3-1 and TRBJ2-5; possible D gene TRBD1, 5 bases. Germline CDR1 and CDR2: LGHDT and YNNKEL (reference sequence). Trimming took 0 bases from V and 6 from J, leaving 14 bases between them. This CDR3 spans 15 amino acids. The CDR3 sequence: CASSQDCRQGKTQYF. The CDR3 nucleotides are TGTGCCAGCAGCCAAGATTGCAGGCAGGGAAAGACCCAGTACTTC.

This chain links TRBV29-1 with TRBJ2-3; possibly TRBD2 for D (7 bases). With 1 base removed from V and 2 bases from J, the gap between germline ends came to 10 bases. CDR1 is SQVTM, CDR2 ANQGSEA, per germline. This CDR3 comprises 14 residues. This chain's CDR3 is CSVEAGGYTDTQYF. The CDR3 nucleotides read TGCAGCGTTGAAGCGGGGGGCTACACAGATACGCAGTATTTT.

CDR3 amino acids: CASSGEGGRNEQFF. The CDR3 coding sequence is TGTGCCAGCAGTGGGGAGGGCGGCCGCAATGAGCAGTTCTTC. J is TRBJ2-1 and V is TRBV9, with TRBD2 matching 7 bases. With 5 bases clipped from V and 6 bases from J, the junction kept 8 bases outside the gene matches. The CDR3 contains 14 residues. Germline values: CDR1 SGDLS, CDR2 YYNGEE.

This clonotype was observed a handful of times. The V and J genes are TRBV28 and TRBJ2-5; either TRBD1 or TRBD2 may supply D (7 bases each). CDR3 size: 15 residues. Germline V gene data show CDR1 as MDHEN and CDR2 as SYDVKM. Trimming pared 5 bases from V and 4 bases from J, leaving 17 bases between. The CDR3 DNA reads TGTGCCAGCAGTCTCCGACAGGGCGGGGGAGAGACCCAGTACTTC. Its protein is CASSLRQGGGETQYF.